This entry lists 17 T cell receptor beta chains sequenced from one sample in a study of blood T cells in healthy people across ages. PCR was performed a second time for about 7 to 12 cycles using a sample-barcoded 5' primer and a J-beta primer mix. TCRdb re-called the 5' RACE reads with MiXCR, one entry per CDR3 protein. Of about 730,000 distinct CDR3 sequences listed, around 46% are singletons. Specimen: blood. The receptors derive from a woman aged 55-70 years in good health.

This chain joins TRBV15 and TRBJ2-3; 8 bases are shared with TRBD2. The trim removed 3 bases at V and 6 bases at J, leaving 5 bases unmatched. Germline CDR1 reads LNHNV; CDR2 reads YYDKDF (reference sequence). This CDR3 is 14 amino acids long. The chain's CDR3 is CATSRGLGPDTQYF. The CDR3 DNA follows: TGTGCCACCAGCAGGGGACTAGGACCCGATACGCAGTATTTT.

This clonotype has a count of ten or more. The V and J genes are TRBV4-3 and TRBJ2-1; unclear D gene. The CDR3 consists of 14 residues. Germline values: CDR1 LGHNA, CDR2 YSLEER. Trimming took 4 bases from V and 3 from J, leaving 10 bases between them. CDR3 in amino acids: CASSRNRLYNEQFF. The CDR3, as DNA: TGCGCCAGCAGCCGAAACCGGCTCTACAATGAGCAGTTCTTC.

CDR3 in DNA: TGTGCCAGCAGTTACTCGGGTCCGGGGGGAGGTATCTATGGCTACACCTTC. Translated: CASSYSGPGGGIYGYTF. The V gene is TRBV6-5, the J gene TRBJ1-2; possibly TRBD1 for D (5 bases). The CDR3 contains 17 residues. Trimming took off 0 bases at V and 4 bases at J, with 18 bases between the two ends. The germline V gene has CDR1 MNHEY and CDR2 SVGAGI.

The chain's CDR3 is CASSLGQESSGANVLTF. The DNA of the CDR3 is TGCGCCAGCAGCCTCGGACAGGAGTCCTCTGGGGCCAACGTCCTGACTTTC. The gene calls are TRBV5-1 and TRBJ2-6, with 7 positions matching TRBD1. The CDR3 runs 17 residues. V lost 4 bases, J lost 0 bases, and 7 bases stayed unmatched. Germline loops: CDR1 SGHRS, CDR2 YFSETQ.

The chain employs TRBV20-1 and TRBJ2-5, with D tentatively TRBD2 (6 bases). This CDR3 contains 12 residues. Trimming stripped 3 bases from V and 11 bases from J, with 16 bases between. Germline V lookup: CDR1 DFQATT, CDR2 SNEGSKA (reference sequence). The CDR3 sequence is CSARIPGDEQYF. The CDR3 region has the DNA TGCAGTGCTAGGATCCCGGGAGATGAGCAGTACTTC.

J is TRBJ2-3 and V is TRBV28; D may match TRBD1 or TRBD2 (6 bases each). Germline V gene sequence: CDR1 MDHEN, CDR2 SYDVKM. The CDR3 consists of 14 residues. V lost 6 bases to trimming and J lost 10 bases, with 20 bases between them. The CDR3 reads CASRPDWTRGPQYF. CDR3 DNA: TGTGCCAGCAGGCCGGACTGGACCCGGGGGCCGCAGTATTTT.

This chain links TRBV7-8 with TRBJ1-1; TRBD1 is a possible D gene (6 bases). The CDR3 is 15 residues long. The germline V gene has CDR1 SGHVS and CDR2 FQNEAQ. Trimming removed 5 bases at V and 7 bases at J, with 20 bases between. The CDR3 coding sequence is TGTGCCAGCAGCGAGTGGGGGGGCTTGAACGATGAAGCTTTCTTT. This translates into CASSEWGGLNDEAFF.

This clonotype was detected once. The chain joins TRBV6-1 to TRBJ2-5, with a possible D match to TRBD2 (5 bases). The J call may be in error: the DNA end matches TRBJ2-7 better. The germline CDR1 and CDR2 sequences are MNHNS and SASEGT. This CDR3 region has 13 residues. The CDR3 loop reads CASSEVRGDEQYF. In nucleotides, the CDR3 is TGTGCCAGCAGTGAAGTACGGGGAGACGAGCAGTACTTC.

This chain links TRBV20-1 with TRBJ2-7; a weak D match, TRBD2 (5 bases). This CDR3 region has 13 residues. V lost 1 base and J lost 2, with 9 bases in between. Per the germline V gene, CDR1 is DFQATT and CDR2 is SNEGSKA (reference sequence). The CDR3 here is CSARVNGAYEQYF. The CDR3 DNA follows: TGCAGTGCTAGAGTAAACGGGGCCTACGAGCAGTACTTC.

The rearrangement joins TRBV7-6 to TRBJ2-7; D call uncertain. Germline V lookup: CDR1 SGHVS, CDR2 FNYEAQ. Deletions cut 1 base from V and 3 bases from J, with 13 bases between. The CDR3 runs to 15 residues. The CDR3 nucleotides read TGTGCCAGCAGCTTAGGTGCAGGCGATTACTACGAGCAGTACTTC. This translates into CASSLGAGDYYEQYF. Full variable domain (rest looked up from reference TRBV7-6 and TRBJ2-7): GAGVSQSPRYKVTKRGQDVALRCDPISGHVSLYWYRQALGQGPEFLTYFNYEAQQDKSGLPNDRFSAERPEGSISTLTIQRTEQRDSAMYRCASSLGAGDYYEQYFGPGTRLTVT.

On this clonotype: A much larger clone sits a single nucleotide away, making a read error possible. The genes are TRBV9 and TRBJ2-7, with 13 bases that match TRBD2. Germline V gives CDR1 SGDLS, CDR2 YYNGEE. The CDR3 runs to 17 residues. After removal of 4 bases from V and 7 bases from J, the junction contained 14 bases not matched to a gene. In nucleotides, the CDR3 is TGTGCCAGCAGCATGGGACTAGCGGGGCCTCCCTACAATGAGCAGTACTTC. It codes for CASSMGLAGPPYNEQYF.

This rearrangement joins TRBV21-1 to TRBJ1-2; the table's D gene call, TRBD1, was not cross checked with the DNA. TRBV21-1 is annotated as a pseudogene. The CDR3 spans 20 residues. DNA of the CDR3: TGTGCCAGCAGCAAAGGGACAGGGGCGCCCGTGGCTTCCATAACTTATGGCTACACCTTC. Translation: CASSKGTGAPVASITYGYTF.

This clonotype has a handful of counts. The chain joins TRBV5-1 to TRBJ2-1; the D gene is possibly TRBD2 (6 bases). This CDR3 is 15 amino acids long. Trimming pared 4 bases from V and 4 bases from J, leaving 15 bases between. The germline V gene encodes CDR1 SGHRS and CDR2 YFSETQ. CDR3 amino acids: CASSQAGTAYNEQFF. The DNA for the CDR3 is TGCGCCAGCAGCCAGGCGGGGACTGCATACAATGAGCAGTTCTTC. Combining the CDR3 with reference TRBV5-1 and TRBJ2-1 gives the whole variable domain KAGVTQTPRYLIKTRGQQVTLSCSPISGHRSVSWYQQTPGQGLQFLFEYFSETQRNKGNFPGRFSGRQFSNSRSEMNVSTLELGDSALYLCASSQAGTAYNEQFFGPGTRLTVL.

This clonotype occurred a few times. V and J are TRBV7-9 and TRBJ1-4; 7 bases align to TRBD1. Germline-derived CDR1 and CDR2 are SEHNR and FQNEAQ (reference sequence). J lost 8 bases, V lost 8 bases, and 11 bases had no gene match. The length of the CDR3 is 14 residues. The CDR3 coding sequence is TGTGCCAGCTGCCCAGGGGGGTCCGAAGAAAAACTGTTTTTT. Amino acid sequence: CASCPGGSEEKLFF. Full variable domain (rest looked up from reference TRBV7-9 and TRBJ1-4): DTGVSQNPRHKITKRGQNVTFRCDPISEHNRLYWYRQTLGQGPEFLTYFQNEAQLEKSRLLSDRFSAERPKGSFSTLEIQRTEQGDSAMYLCASCPGGSEEKLFFGSGTQLSVL.

This clonotype appeared a few times. The chain employs TRBV7-9 and TRBJ1-2, with D maybe TRBD1 (5 bases). This CDR3 contains 14 residues. V shed 4 bases and J shed 1 base, with 10 bases lying between them. CDR1 is SEHNR, CDR2 FQNEAQ, per germline (reference sequence). The CDR3 region has the DNA TGTGCCAGCAGCTATCAGGGTCTTAACTATGGCTACACCTTC. Its translation is CASSYQGLNYGYTF.

At least ten counts were recorded for this clonotype. V and J are TRBV6-2 or TRBV6-3 and TRBJ2-7; 8 bases line up with TRBD2. V gave up 0 bases and J gave up 2 bases; unmatched junction bases: 0. Germline values: CDR1 MNHEY, CDR2 SVGEGT. CDR3 length equals 14 residues. CDR3 in DNA: TGTGCCAGCAGTTACTCTAGCGGGACCTACGAGCAGTACTTC. Translation gives CASSYSSGTYEQYF.

The CDR3 coding sequence is TGCAGTGCTAGCGGTTGGGGGCCCAGCGCAGAGACCCAGTACTTC. Protein: CSASGWGPSAETQYF. The genes are TRBV20-1 and TRBJ2-5, with a tentative D call TRBD1 (6 bases). This CDR3 has 15 residues. The ends were cut back, 3 bases at V and 4 bases at J, with 18 bases in the middle. CDR1 and CDR2 from the germline V gene are DFQATT and SNEGSKA (reference sequence).